This T cell receptor (beta chain) was documented in a study of neurological immune-mediated disorders. From the 5' RACE reads, TCRdb called clonotypes with MiXCR, one entry per CDR3 protein. The sample carries about 40,000 distinct CDR3 sequences, 2% to 3% recorded once. This clonotype was found many times. V lost 5 bases to trimming and J lost 10 bases, with 15 bases between them. The CDR3 runs 13 residues. Germline V gives CDR1 SGHTA, CDR2 FQGNSA. The material sequenced was PBMCs. The chain uses TRBV7-2 and TRBJ2-1; D is uncertain. This clonotype originated in a man in his forties or fifties with multiple sclerosis. CDR3 protein: CASSPGVSREQFF. CDR3 bases: TGTGCCAGCAGCCCAGGAGTTAGCAGAGAGCAGTTCTTC.